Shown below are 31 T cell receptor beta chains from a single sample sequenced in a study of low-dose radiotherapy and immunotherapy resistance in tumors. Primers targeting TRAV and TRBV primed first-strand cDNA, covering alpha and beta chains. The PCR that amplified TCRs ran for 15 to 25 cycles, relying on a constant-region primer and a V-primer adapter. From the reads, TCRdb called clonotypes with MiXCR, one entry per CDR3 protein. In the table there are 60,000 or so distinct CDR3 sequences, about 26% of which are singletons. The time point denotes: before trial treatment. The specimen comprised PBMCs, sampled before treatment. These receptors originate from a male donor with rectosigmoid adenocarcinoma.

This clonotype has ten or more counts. The CDR3, as DNA: TGTGCCAGCAGCTTTGGACAGAAAAACATTCAGTACTTC. Protein: CASSFGQKNIQYF. This sequence joins TRBV7-2 and TRBJ2-4; D perhaps matches TRBD1 (6 bases). The CDR3 sequence is 13 residues long. Germline CDR1 is SGHTA and CDR2 is FQGNSA. V lost 3 bases and J 4 bases, leaving 7 bases between the germline ends.

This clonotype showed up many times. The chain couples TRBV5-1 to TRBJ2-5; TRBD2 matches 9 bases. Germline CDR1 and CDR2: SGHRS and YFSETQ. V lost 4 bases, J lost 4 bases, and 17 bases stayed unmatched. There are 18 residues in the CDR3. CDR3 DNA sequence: TGCGCCAGCAGCCCCCTCATGGGCCTAGCGGGGAGTGGAGAGACCCAGTACTTC. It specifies CASSPLMGLAGSGETQYF.

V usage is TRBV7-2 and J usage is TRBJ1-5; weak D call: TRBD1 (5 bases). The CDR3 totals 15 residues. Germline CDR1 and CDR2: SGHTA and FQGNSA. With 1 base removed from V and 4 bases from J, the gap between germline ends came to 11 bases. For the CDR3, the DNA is TGTGCCAGCAGCTTAGAGGGACTTCCTAATCAGCCCCAGCATTTT. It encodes CASSLEGLPNQPQHF.

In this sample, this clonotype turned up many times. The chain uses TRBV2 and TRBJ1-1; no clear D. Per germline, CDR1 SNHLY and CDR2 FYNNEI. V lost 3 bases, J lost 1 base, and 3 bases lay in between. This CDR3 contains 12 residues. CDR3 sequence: CASSDANTEAFF. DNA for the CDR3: TGTGCCAGCAGTGATGCGAACACTGAAGCTTTCTTT.

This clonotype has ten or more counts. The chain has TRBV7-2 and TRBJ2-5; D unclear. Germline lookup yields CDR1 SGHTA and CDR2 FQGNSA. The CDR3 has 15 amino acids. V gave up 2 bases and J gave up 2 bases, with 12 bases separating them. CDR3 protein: CASSLTRMEQETQYF. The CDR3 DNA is TGTGCCAGCAGCTTAACACGAATGGAGCAAGAGACCCAGTACTTC.

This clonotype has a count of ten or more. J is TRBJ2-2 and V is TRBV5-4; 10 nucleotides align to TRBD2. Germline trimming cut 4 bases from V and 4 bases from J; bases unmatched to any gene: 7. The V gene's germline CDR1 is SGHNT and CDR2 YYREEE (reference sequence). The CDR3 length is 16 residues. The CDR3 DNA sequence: TGTGCCAGCAGCGGCTCAGCGGGAGGGCCCACCGGGGAGCTGTTTTTT. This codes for CASSGSAGGPTGELFF.

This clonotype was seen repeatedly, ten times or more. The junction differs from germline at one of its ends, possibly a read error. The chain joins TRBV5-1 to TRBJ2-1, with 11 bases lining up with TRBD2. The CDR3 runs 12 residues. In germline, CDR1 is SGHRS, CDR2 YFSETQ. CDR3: CASSLDRLAGYF. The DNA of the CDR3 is TGCGCCAGCAGCTTGGACAGACTAGCGGGGTACTTC.

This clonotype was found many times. CDR3 coding DNA: TGTGCCAGCAGCCGTGGACGGTATAGCAATCAGCCCCAGCATTTT. Protein sequence: CASSRGRYSNQPQHF. The genes are TRBV28 and TRBJ1-5; D is ambiguous. CDR1 and CDR2 (germline): MDHEN, SYDVKM. V lost 6 bases and J lost 0, with 12 bases in between. The CDR3 loop spans 15 amino acids.

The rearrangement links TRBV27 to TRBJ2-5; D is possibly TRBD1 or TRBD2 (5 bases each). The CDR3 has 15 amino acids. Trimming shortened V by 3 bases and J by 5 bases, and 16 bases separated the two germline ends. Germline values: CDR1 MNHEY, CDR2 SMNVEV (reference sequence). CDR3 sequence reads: CASSFAGAATETQYF. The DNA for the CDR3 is TGTGCCAGCAGTTTTGCCGGGGCGGCGACTGAGACCCAGTACTTC.

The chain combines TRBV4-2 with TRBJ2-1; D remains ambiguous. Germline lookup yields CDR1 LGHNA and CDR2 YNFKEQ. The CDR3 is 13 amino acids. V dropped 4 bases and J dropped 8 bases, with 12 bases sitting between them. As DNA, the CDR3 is TGTGCCAGCAGCCCTCGGCGGTATGATGAGCAGTTCTTC. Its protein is CASSPRRYDEQFF.

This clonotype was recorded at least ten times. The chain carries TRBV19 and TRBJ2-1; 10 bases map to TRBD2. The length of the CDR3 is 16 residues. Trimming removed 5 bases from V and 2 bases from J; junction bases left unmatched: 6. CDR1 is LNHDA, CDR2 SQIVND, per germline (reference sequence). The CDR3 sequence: CASSEGLAGAYNEQFF. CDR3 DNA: TGTGCCAGTAGTGAGGGGCTAGCGGGAGCCTACAATGAGCAGTTCTTC.

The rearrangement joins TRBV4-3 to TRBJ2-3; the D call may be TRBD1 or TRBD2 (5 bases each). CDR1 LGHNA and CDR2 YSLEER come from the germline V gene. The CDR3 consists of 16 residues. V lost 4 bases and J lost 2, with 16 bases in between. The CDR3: CASSRGRGSLTDTQYF. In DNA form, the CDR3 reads TGCGCCAGCAGCCGGGGGAGAGGGAGTCTCACAGATACGCAGTATTTT.

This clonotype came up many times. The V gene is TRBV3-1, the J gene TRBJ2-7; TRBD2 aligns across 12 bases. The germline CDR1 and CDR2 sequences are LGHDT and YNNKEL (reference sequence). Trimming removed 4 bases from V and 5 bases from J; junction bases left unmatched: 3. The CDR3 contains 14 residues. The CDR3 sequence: CASSLTSGSDEQYF. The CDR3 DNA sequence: TGTGCCAGCAGCCTGACTAGCGGGAGCGACGAGCAGTACTTC.

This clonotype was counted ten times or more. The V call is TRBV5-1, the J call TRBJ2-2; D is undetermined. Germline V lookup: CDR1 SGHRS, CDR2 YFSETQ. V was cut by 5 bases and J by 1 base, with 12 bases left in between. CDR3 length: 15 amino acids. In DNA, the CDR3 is TGCGCCAGCAGGCCCAACCCAGAGAACACCGGGGAGCTGTTTTTT. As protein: CASRPNPENTGELFF.

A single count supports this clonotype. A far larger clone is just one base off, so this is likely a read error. Here the CDR3 reads CASRDSYEQFF. The CDR3 region has the DNA TGTGCCAGCAGAGACAGTTACGAGCAGTTCTTC. The rearrangement uses TRBV6-5 and TRBJ2-1, with D tentatively TRBD1 (5 bases). The CDR3 is 11 residues long. Between the trimmed V and J ends, which lost 6 bases and 10 bases, there was a span of 10 bases. Germline-derived CDR1 and CDR2 are MNHEY and SVGAGI.

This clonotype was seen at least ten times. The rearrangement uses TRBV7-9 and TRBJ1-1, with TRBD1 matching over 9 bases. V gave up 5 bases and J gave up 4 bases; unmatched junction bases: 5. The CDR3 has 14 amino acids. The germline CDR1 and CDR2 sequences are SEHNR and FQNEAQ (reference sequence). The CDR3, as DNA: TGTGCCAGCAGCAAAACGGGACAGGGCACTGAAGCTTTCTTT. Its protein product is CASSKTGQGTEAFF.

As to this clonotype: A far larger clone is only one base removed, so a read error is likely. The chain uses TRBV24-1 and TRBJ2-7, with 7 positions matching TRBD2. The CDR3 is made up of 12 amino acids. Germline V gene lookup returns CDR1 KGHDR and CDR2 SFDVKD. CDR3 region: CATRGLVYAQYF. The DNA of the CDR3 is TGTGCGACCAGAGGACTAGTGTACGCGCAGTACTTC.

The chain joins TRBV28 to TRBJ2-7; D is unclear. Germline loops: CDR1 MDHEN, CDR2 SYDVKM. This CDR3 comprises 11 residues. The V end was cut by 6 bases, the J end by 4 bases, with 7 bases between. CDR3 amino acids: CASSHQYEQYF. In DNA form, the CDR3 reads TGTGCCAGCAGCCATCAGTACGAGCAGTACTTC. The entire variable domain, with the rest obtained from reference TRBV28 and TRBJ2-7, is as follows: DVKVTQSSRYLVKRTGEKVFLECVQDMDHENMFWYRQDPGLGLRLIYFSYDVKMKEKGDIPEGYSVSREKKERFSLILESASTNQTSMYLCASSHQYEQYFGPGTRLTVT.

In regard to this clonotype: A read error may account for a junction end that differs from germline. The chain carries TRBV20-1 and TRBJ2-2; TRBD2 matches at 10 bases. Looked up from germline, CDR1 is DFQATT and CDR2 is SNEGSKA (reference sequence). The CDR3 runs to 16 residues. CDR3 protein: CSAARLAGAKTGELFF. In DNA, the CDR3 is TGCAGTGCAGCTCGGCTAGCGGGAGCGAAAACCGGGGAGCTGTTTTTT.

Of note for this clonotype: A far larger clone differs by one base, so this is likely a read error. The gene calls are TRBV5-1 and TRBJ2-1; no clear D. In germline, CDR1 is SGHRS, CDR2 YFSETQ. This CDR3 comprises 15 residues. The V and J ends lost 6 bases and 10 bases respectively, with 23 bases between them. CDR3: CASTPWKEGSYEQFF. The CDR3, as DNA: TGCGCCAGCACCCCCTGGAAGGAAGGGTCCTACGAGCAGTTCTTC.

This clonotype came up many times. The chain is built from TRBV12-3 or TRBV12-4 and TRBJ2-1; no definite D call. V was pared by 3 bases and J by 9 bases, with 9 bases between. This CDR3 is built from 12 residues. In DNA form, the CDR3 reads TGTGCCAGCAGTTTGGGTAGCAGTGAGCAGTTCTTC. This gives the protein CASSLGSSEQFF.

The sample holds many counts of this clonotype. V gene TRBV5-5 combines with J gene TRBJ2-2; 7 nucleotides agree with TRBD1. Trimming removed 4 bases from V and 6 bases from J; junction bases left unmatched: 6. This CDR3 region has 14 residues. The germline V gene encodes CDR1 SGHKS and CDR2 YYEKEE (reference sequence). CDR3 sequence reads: CASSIGGLAGELFF. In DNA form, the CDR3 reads TGTGCCAGCAGCATAGGGGGCTTGGCCGGGGAGCTGTTTTTT.

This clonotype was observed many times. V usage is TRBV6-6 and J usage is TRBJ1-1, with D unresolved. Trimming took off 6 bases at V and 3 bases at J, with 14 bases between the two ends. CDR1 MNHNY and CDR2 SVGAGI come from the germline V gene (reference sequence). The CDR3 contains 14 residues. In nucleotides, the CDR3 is TGTGCCAGCAGACTACAGTACAGAGACACTGAAGCTTTCTTT. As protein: CASRLQYRDTEAFF.

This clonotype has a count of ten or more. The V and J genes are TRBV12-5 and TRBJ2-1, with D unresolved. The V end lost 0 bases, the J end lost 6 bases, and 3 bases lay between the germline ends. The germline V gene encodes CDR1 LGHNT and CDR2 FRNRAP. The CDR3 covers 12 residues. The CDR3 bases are TGTGCTAGTGGTTTGGTAGGCAATGAGCAGTTCTTC. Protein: CASGLVGNEQFF.

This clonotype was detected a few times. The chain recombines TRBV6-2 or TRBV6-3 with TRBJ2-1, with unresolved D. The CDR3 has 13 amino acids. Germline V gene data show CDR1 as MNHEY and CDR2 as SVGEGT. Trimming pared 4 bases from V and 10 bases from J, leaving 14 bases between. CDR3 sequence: CASSWLMASEQFF. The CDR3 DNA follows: TGTGCCAGCAGTTGGCTCATGGCTTCAGAGCAGTTCTTC.

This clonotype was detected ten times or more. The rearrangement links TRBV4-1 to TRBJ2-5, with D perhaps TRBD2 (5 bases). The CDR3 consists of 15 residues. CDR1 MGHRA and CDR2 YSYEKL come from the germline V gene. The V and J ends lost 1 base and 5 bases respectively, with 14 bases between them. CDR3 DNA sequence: TGCGCCAGCAGCCAAGGACCGGGGAATGGCGAGACCCAGTACTTC. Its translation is CASSQGPGNGETQYF.

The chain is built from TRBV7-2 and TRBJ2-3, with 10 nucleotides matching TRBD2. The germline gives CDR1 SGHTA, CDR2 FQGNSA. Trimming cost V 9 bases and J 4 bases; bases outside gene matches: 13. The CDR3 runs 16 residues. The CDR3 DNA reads TGTGCCAGAAAGTTAACCTCTAGCGGGAGATCAGATACGCAGTATTTT. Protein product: CARKLTSSGRSDTQYF.

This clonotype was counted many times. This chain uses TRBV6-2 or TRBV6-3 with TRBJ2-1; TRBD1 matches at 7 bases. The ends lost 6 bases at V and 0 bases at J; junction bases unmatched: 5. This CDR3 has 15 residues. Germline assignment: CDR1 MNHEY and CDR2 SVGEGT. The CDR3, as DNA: TGTGCCAGCAGACCAGGACAGGTCTCCTACAATGAGCAGTTCTTC. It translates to CASRPGQVSYNEQFF.

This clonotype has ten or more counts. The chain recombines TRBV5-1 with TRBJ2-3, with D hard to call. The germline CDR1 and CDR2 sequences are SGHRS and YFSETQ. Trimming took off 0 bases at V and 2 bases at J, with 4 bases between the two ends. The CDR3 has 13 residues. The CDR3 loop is CASSLEVTDTQYF. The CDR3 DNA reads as TGCGCCAGCAGCTTGGAAGTCACAGATACGCAGTATTTT.

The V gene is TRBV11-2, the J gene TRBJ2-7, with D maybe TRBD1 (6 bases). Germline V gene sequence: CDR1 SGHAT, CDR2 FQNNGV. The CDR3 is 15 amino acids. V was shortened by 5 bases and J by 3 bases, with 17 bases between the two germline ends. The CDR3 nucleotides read TGTGCCAGCAGCCGCCAAGGGACAATGTTCTACGAGCAGTACTTC. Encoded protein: CASSRQGTMFYEQYF.

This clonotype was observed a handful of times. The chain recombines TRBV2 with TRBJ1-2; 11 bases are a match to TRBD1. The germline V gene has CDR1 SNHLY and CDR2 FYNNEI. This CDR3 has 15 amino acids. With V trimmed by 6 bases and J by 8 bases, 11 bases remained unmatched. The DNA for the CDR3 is TGTGCCAGCAGGGACCGGGGACAGGGGGTTTGGGGCTACACCTTC. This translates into CASRDRGQGVWGYTF.